Sequencing of this T cell receptor beta chain was carried out in a study of blood T cell repertoires in COVID-19. Study-level information: The analysed material was cDNA or gDNA that came from T cells, B-cell-depleted T cells, or PBMCs.

CDR3 length: 12 residues. Looked up from germline, CDR1 is SNHLY and CDR2 is FYNNEI. Trimming left V 5 bases short and J 4 bases short, with 6 bases between. Per the authors' pipeline: Counts of nucleated cells, estimated from reference gene primer amplification, were obtained. Libraries were prepared by immunoSEQ multiplex PCR; TCRdb keeps only in-frame clonotypes and omits some of them. That table furnishes V, J and clone size, whereas the DNA furnished D and trimming. The table shows fewer than 150,000 clones, with less than 85% occurring only once. The V and J genes are TRBV2 and TRBJ1-3, with D perhaps TRBD1 (6 bases). The clonotype comes from a woman older than 75 in a cohort sampled during active or convalescent COVID-19. Sequencing input: peripheral blood. CDR3 sequence (DNA): TGTGCCAGCAGTACAGGGGGAAACACCATATATTTT. Its protein is CASSTGGNTIYF.